This record covers a single TCR beta chain. The antigen is undetermined. The data belong to a study of OX40 agonist ivuxolimab in advanced cancers. Study observations and caveats: No antigen was identified for the clonally expanded peripheral T cells.

TCRdb's copy holds only in-frame clones and misses some; the assay was immunoSEQ multiplex PCR. The sample comprises roughly 77,000 clones, roughly 92% of which are singletons, and about 11% rests with the top ten. The clonotype was recovered from an adult with an advanced solid tumor such as melanoma, head and neck, liver or kidney cancer. The sample here was CD4+ or CD8+ T cells sorted from blood, taken in a trial of the OX40 agonist ivuxolimab.

CDR3 in DNA: TGTGCCAGCAGCTTGGCGGGGGCCCCATTCGGGCAGTACTTC. This gives the protein CASSLAGAPFGQYF. V is TRBV5-6 and J is TRBJ2-7; D tentatively fits TRBD1 or TRBD2 (6 bases each). Germline V gene lookup returns CDR1 SGHDT and CDR2 YYEEEE. The CDR3 loop spans 14 amino acids. Trimming cost V 0 bases and J 9 bases, with 16 bases left between them.